Listed here are 7 T cell receptor beta chains from one sample, sequenced in a study of T cell repertoires in cytomegalovirus infection (dated by TCRdb to the late 2010s). Sequencing instrument: Illumina HiSeq 1500. TCRdb trimmed the raw reads at Q25, called clones with MiXCR and kept productive beta chains. Each entry is one CDR3 protein sequence, shown with its most common DNA and genes. The sample contains fewer than 300,000 distinct CDR3 sequences, over 20% of them found a single time. The ten most abundant clones make up approximately 13% of the sample. The source material was PBMCs. These receptor sequences come from a human donor in good health (CMV status not recorded). Some clones in this sample may be carry-over from other donors' samples.

The chain employs TRBV5-1 and TRBJ1-1, with 9 bases identical to TRBD1. The CDR3 sequence is 15 residues long. With V trimmed by 0 bases and J by 5 bases, 5 bases remained unmatched. Germline assignment: CDR1 SGHRS and CDR2 YFSETQ. In DNA form, the CDR3 reads TGCGCCAGCAGCTTGGGGGACAGGGTAGGGACTGAAGCTTTCTTT. Encoded protein: CASSLGDRVGTEAFF.

This clonotype was picked up many times. V is TRBV28 and J is TRBJ1-6; tentative D call: TRBD1 (6 bases). Trimming removed 5 bases from V and 9 bases from J, with 17 bases in between. The germline V gene has CDR1 MDHEN and CDR2 SYDVKM. The CDR3 spans 15 residues. The CDR3 DNA sequence: TGTGCCAGCAGTCCGACGGGGGGCATGGGTTCACCCCTCCACTTT. As protein: CASSPTGGMGSPLHF.

The chain is built from TRBV2 and TRBJ1-1; TRBD1 matches 8 bases. The CDR3 length is 16 residues. Germline V gives CDR1 SNHLY, CDR2 FYNNEI. V lost 6 bases and J lost 5; bases outside the gene matches: 14. CDR3 sequence: CASRYDRGGEETEAFF. CDR3 in DNA: TGTGCCAGCAGATACGACAGGGGAGGTGAGGAAACTGAAGCTTTCTTT.

This clonotype was seen more than once but under ten times. The J gene is TRBJ2-7, the V gene TRBV6-1, with TRBD2 as a possible D gene (6 bases). Germline CDR1 MNHNS, CDR2 SASEGT. V lost 0 bases and J lost 2, with 11 bases in between. This CDR3 is built from 15 residues. The CDR3 here is CASSEANGGTYEQYF. DNA for the CDR3: TGTGCCAGCAGTGAAGCGAACGGGGGAACCTACGAGCAGTACTTC.

The V and J genes are TRBV28 and TRBJ2-7; possibly TRBD2 for D (7 bases). The CDR3 spans 14 residues. Between the trimmed V and J ends, which lost 3 bases and 2 bases, there was a span of 11 bases. CDR1 and CDR2 (germline): MDHEN, SYDVKM. CDR3 sequence: CASSLRGTTYEQYF. In DNA, the CDR3 is TGTGCCAGCAGTTTGAGGGGGACTACCTACGAGCAGTACTTC.

This chain links TRBV28 with TRBJ2-7, with 8 bases matching TRBD1. V lost 5 bases and J lost 5; bases outside the gene matches: 8. The CDR3 has 14 amino acids. Germline-derived CDR1 and CDR2 are MDHEN and SYDVKM. CDR3 sequence reads: CASSIQGGYHEQYF. In DNA, the CDR3 is TGTGCCAGCAGTATACAGGGGGGTTACCACGAGCAGTACTTC.

This clonotype was observed a few times. The rearrangement links TRBV7-9 to TRBJ2-3, with D possibly matching TRBD2 (5 bases). The CDR3 length is 11 residues. Germline CDR1 is SEHNR and CDR2 is FQNEAQ (reference sequence). The V and J ends lost 11 bases and 5 bases respectively, with 11 bases between them. The DNA for the CDR3 is TGTGCCTCGGTCCGGGAAGATACGCAGTATTTT. Encoded protein: CASVREDTQYF.